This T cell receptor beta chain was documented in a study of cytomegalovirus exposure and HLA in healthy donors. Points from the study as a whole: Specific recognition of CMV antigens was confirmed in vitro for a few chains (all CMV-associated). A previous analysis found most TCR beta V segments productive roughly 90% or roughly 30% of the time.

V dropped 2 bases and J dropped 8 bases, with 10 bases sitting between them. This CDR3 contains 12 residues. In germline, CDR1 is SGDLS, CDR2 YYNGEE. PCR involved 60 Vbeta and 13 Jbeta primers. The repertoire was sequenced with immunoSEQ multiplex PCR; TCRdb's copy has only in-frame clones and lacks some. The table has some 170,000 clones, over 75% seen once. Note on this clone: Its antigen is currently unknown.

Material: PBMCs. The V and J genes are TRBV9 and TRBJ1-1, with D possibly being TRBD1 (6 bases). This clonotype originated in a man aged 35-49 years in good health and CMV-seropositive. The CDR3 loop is CASSVTGKEAFF. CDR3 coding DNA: TGTGCCAGCAGCGTCACAGGGAAAGAAGCTTTCTTT.